The clone carrying this TCR beta chain was detected ten times or more. Its antigen remains unknown. With 4 bases removed from V and 8 bases from J, the gap between germline ends came to 20 bases. Germline lookup yields CDR1 SQVTM and CDR2 ANQGSEA. The length of the CDR3 is 14 residues. The record originates from a study of tumor and adjacent non-tumor tissue in lung cancer. About the study: The cohort had 12 adenocarcinoma, a couple of squamous cell and 1 small cell patients. On average, productive TCRbeta reads reached 4 million to 4.5 million per sample.

RNA was extracted from bulk tissue without any cell sorting. Study-level findings and limits: Compared with tumor, normal lung showed significantly lower TCR diversity. Normal lung showed higher cumulative top 100 clone frequency than tumor.

A modified ARM-PCR protocol with three rounds of nested PCR amplified TCRbeta. MiXCR, applied by TCRdb to the multiplex PCR reads, yields one record per CDR3 protein. The sample includes 78,000 or so distinct CDR3 sequences, over 75% of them seen just once. The gene calls are TRBV29-1 and TRBJ1-1; D call uncertain. The sample was lung tumor tissue. This TCR derives from a woman between 45 and 60 years old with non-small cell lung cancer. This CDR3 reads CSVVFGRREEEAFF. The CDR3 DNA sequence: TGCAGCGTTGTCTTTGGCAGAAGAGAGGAAGAAGCTTTCTTT. Full variable domain (rest looked up from reference TRBV29-1 and TRBJ1-1): SAVISQKPSRDICQRGTSLTIQCQVDSQVTMMFWYRQQPGQSLTLIATANQGSEATYESGFVIDKFPISRPNLTFSTLTVSNMSPEDSSIYLCSVVFGRREEEAFFGQGTRLTVV.